One and the same sample provided the 19 T cell receptor beta chains below, sequenced in a study of T cells in Graves' hyperthyroidism and ophthalmopathy. From RNA transcripts, TCR beta CDR3 regions were amplified. HTBI primers were the set used in a first-round RT-PCR of the TCR CDR3. TCRdb re-called the multiplex PCR reads through MiXCR, storing one row per CDR3 protein. The sample records around 500,000 distinct CDR3 sequences, 20% to 25% being singletons. Sequenced material: blood. These receptor sequences come from a woman aged 70 to 79 with Graves' ophthalmopathy.

The sample holds a few counts of this clonotype. This chain links TRBV3-1 with TRBJ1-1; D unclear. V dropped 1 base and J dropped 0 bases, with 9 bases sitting between them. This CDR3 is 15 amino acids long. Germline V gene sequence: CDR1 LGHDT, CDR2 YNNKEL (reference sequence). For the CDR3, the DNA is TGTGCCAGCAGCCAAGCAAACACCATGAACACTGAAGCTTTCTTT. This sequence encodes CASSQANTMNTEAFF.

This clonotype was seen more than once but under ten times. The J gene is TRBJ1-2, the V gene TRBV28; weak D call: TRBD1 (5 bases). Trimming left V 6 bases short and J 3 bases short, with 11 bases between. Germline lookup yields CDR1 MDHEN and CDR2 SYDVKM. There are 13 residues in the CDR3. As DNA, the CDR3 is TGTGCCAGCAGGGTAGGGACCCACTATGGCTACACCTTC. Translated, it gives CASRVGTHYGYTF.

This clonotype was counted only a few times. The gene calls are TRBV11-2 and TRBJ2-2; D remains ambiguous. With 2 bases removed from V and 5 bases from J, the gap between germline ends came to 6 bases. Germline loops: CDR1 SGHAT, CDR2 FQNNGV. The CDR3 covers 13 residues. CDR3 DNA sequence: TGTGCCAGCAGCTTACAACAAACCGGGGAGCTGTTTTTT. It is translated as CASSLQQTGELFF.

A note on this clonotype: At one end, the junction sequence differs from germline, possibly due to a read error. The V call is TRBV30, the J call TRBJ2-1; the match to TRBD2 covers 10 bases. The germline V gene has CDR1 GTSNPN and CDR2 SVGIG (reference sequence). The CDR3 consists of 14 residues. The DNA of the CDR3 is TGTGCCTGGAGGCGGACTAGCGGTTACACTGAGCAGTTCTTC. Protein: CAWRRTSGYTEQFF.

The chain carries TRBV7-9 and TRBJ2-7; TRBD1 aligns across 7 bases. The CDR3 sequence is 13 residues long. The germline V gene has CDR1 SEHNR and CDR2 FQNEAQ (reference sequence). V lost 6 bases and J lost 6; bases outside the gene matches: 8. DNA for the CDR3: TGTGCCAGCAGAAGAGACAGGGTTGGCGAGCAGTACTTC. This translates into CASRRDRVGEQYF.

This clonotype was observed many times. The chain carries TRBV28 and TRBJ2-7; possible D gene TRBD2, 5 bases. The CDR3 is 20 residues long. Germline CDR1 is MDHEN and CDR2 is SYDVKM. Trimming took 5 bases from V and 2 from J, leaving 31 bases between them. This chain's CDR3 is CASSPGLGGDPSHSAYEQYF. The CDR3 coding sequence is TGTGCCAGCAGTCCTGGACTCGGTGGAGACCCGTCTCACAGCGCCTACGAGCAGTACTTC.

This chain uses TRBV5-6 with TRBJ2-1; TRBD1 matches 9 bases. CDR3 size: 15 residues. Unmatched junction bases numbered 9, after V lost 4 bases and J lost 7 bases. The germline CDR1 and CDR2 sequences are SGHDT and YYEEEE. The CDR3 sequence: CASSQWDRVRNEQFF. As DNA, the CDR3 is TGTGCCAGCAGCCAATGGGACAGGGTGAGGAATGAGCAGTTCTTC.

This clonotype was detected only a few times. The J gene is TRBJ1-2, the V gene TRBV6-1, with a tentative D call TRBD1 (5 bases). CDR3 size: 14 residues. From germline, CDR1 is MNHNS and CDR2 SASEGT. V gave up 3 bases and J gave up 7 bases, with 15 bases separating them. CDR3 sequence reads: CASSDYRWPRGYTF. DNA for the CDR3: TGTGCCAGCAGTGACTACAGGTGGCCCCGTGGCTACACCTTC.

The gene calls are TRBV28 and TRBJ2-7, with 8 bases aligning to TRBD2. Unmatched junction bases numbered 16, after V lost 6 bases and J lost 3 bases. The CDR3 is 17 amino acids. The germline CDR1 and CDR2 sequences are MDHEN and SYDVKM. CDR3 sequence reads: CASSQGSGGPHLYEQYF. CDR3 sequence (DNA): TGTGCCAGCAGCCAAGGATCGGGGGGGCCCCACCTCTACGAGCAGTACTTC.

This clonotype was counted a few times. The chain uses TRBV7-9 and TRBJ2-7; possible D gene TRBD2, 6 bases. V was clipped by 1 base and J by 0 bases, with 10 bases between them. The CDR3 contains 15 residues. Germline V gene data show CDR1 as SEHNR and CDR2 as FQNEAQ (reference sequence). DNA of the CDR3: TGTGCCAGCAGCTTAGGTGTGACTAGCTCCTACGAGCAGTACTTC. It translates to CASSLGVTSSYEQYF.

This chain uses TRBV7-2 with TRBJ1-3; tentatively, D is TRBD1 (5 bases). The germline gives CDR1 SGHTA, CDR2 FQGNSA. The V end was cut by 1 base, the J end by 4 bases, with 14 bases between. The CDR3 loop spans 16 amino acids. CDR3 bases: TGTGCCAGCAGCTTAGGCCCCGGGGGTGGAGGAAACACCATATATTTT. It specifies CASSLGPGGGGNTIYF.

This chain uses TRBV11-2 with TRBJ1-2; a possible D gene is TRBD1 (5 bases). Germline lookup yields CDR1 SGHAT and CDR2 FQNNGV. The CDR3 contains 16 residues. The ends were cut back, 1 base at V and 4 bases at J, with 16 bases in the middle. Here the CDR3 reads CASSLGGGVSGYGYTF. The CDR3 DNA follows: TGTGCCAGCAGCTTAGGCGGAGGGGTGTCGGGCTATGGCTACACCTTC.

This clonotype was seen a handful of times. This sequence joins TRBV5-1 and TRBJ1-2, with D hard to call. Trimming cost V 3 bases and J 4 bases, with 13 bases left between them. The CDR3 loop spans 14 amino acids. The germline gives CDR1 SGHRS, CDR2 YFSETQ. CDR3 DNA sequence: TGCGCCAGCAGCTCTACAGCAATTTCCTATGGCTACACCTTC. This gives the protein CASSSTAISYGYTF.

This clonotype was picked up many times. V and J are TRBV11-2 and TRBJ2-7; D is perhaps TRBD1 (6 bases). CDR3 length: 14 residues. From germline, CDR1 is SGHAT and CDR2 FQNNGV. V dropped 4 bases and J dropped 0 bases, with 10 bases sitting between them. The CDR3: CASSSRQDSYEQYF. The CDR3 coding sequence is TGTGCCAGCAGCTCTCGACAGGACTCCTACGAGCAGTACTTC.

This clonotype was seen only a few times. This sequence joins TRBV6-1 and TRBJ1-3; D is unclear. CDR1 and CDR2 from the germline V gene are MNHNS and SASEGT. Between the trimmed V and J ends, which lost 6 bases and 0 bases, there was a span of 12 bases. The CDR3 is 15 residues long. The CDR3 DNA reads as TGTGCCAGCAGCGACGGACTATTCTCTGGAAACACCATATATTTT. Its translation: CASSDGLFSGNTIYF.

The chain carries TRBV5-1 and TRBJ2-3; 7 bases map to TRBD2. CDR3 length equals 14 residues. The germline gives CDR1 SGHRS, CDR2 YFSETQ. With V trimmed by 4 bases and J by 2 bases, 4 bases remained unmatched. The CDR3 coding sequence is TGCGCCAGCAGCGAGACTAGCAACACAGATACGCAGTATTTT. Protein: CASSETSNTDTQYF.

This clonotype has more than one count but fewer than ten. The V call is TRBV18, the J call TRBJ2-3, with a weak D call TRBD1 (5 bases). With 4 bases removed from V and 2 bases from J, the gap between germline ends came to 10 bases. CDR3 length: 14 amino acids. Germline assignment: CDR1 KGHSH and CDR2 LQKENI. The CDR3 DNA reads as TGTGCCAGCTCACACCCGACAGTCACAGATACGCAGTATTTT. As protein: CASSHPTVTDTQYF.

This clonotype has a handful of counts. This sequence joins TRBV28 and TRBJ1-6; D perhaps matches TRBD1 (5 bases). V was cut by 4 bases and J by 14 bases, with 18 bases left in between. This CDR3 has 14 residues. In germline, CDR1 is MDHEN, CDR2 SYDVKM. CDR3 sequence: CASSSHSGTMALHF. CDR3 nucleotide sequence: TGTGCCAGCAGTTCCCACTCCGGGACGATGGCCCTCCACTTT.

Regarding this clonotype: This could be a read error, since a much larger clone is one nucleotide away. The chain joins TRBV12-3 or TRBV12-4 to TRBJ2-7, with 10 bases aligning to TRBD1. V was pared by 6 bases and J by 8 bases, with 13 bases of the junction left unmatched. The CDR3 contains 15 residues. The CDR3 loop is CASSRGQGDSYKQYF. CDR3 coding DNA: TGTGCCAGCAGCCGAGGACAGGGGGATTCGTACAAGCAGTACTTC.